The 28 T cell receptor beta chains reported below all come from one sample, sequenced in a study of shared clonotypes between healthy human individuals. Sequencing was performed with immunoSEQ multiplex PCR; in TCRdb, only in-frame clones are kept and a portion is missing. The sample lists over 850,000 clones; around 78% were seen once. Specimen: memory CD4+ T cells from PBMCs. Subset denoted: CD45RA-negative fraction. The source is a man in his late teens or twenties in good health. Some clones in this sample may be carry-over from other donors' samples.

The genes are TRBV7-3 and TRBJ2-1; the D gene is possibly TRBD1 (6 bases). V lost 2 bases to trimming and J lost 0 bases, with 8 bases between them. This CDR3 region has 15 residues. Per the germline V gene, CDR1 is SGHTA and CDR2 is FQGTGA. This chain's CDR3 is CASSLGTNSYNEQFF. CDR3 DNA: TGTGCCAGCAGCTTAGGGACAAACTCCTACAATGAGCAGTTCTTC. Full variable domain (remainder filled in from reference TRBV7-3 and TRBJ2-1): GAGVSQTPSNKVTEKGKYVELRCDPISGHTALYWYRQSLGQGPEFLIYFQGTGAADDSGLPNDRFFAVRPEGSVSTLKIQRTERGDSAVYLCASSLGTNSYNEQFFGPGTRLTVL.

This rearrangement joins TRBV6-4 to TRBJ2-1, with 12 positions matching TRBD2. The trim removed 5 bases at V and 5 bases at J, leaving 4 bases unmatched. CDR3 size: 15 residues. The germline CDR1 and CDR2 sequences are MRHNA and SNTAGT. The CDR3 protein is CASSPSSGRDNEQFF. CDR3 nucleotides: TGTGCCAGCAGTCCCTCTAGCGGGAGGGACAATGAGCAGTTCTTC.

Concerning this clone itself: A single base separates this from a much larger clone, so it may be a read error. In nucleotides, the CDR3 is TGTGCCAGCAGCTTGGGACAGAACTATGGCTACACCTTC. Translating it yields CASSLGQNYGYTF. The gene calls are TRBV4-2 and TRBJ1-2; 7 positions match TRBD1. J lost 2 bases, V lost 5 bases, and 2 bases had no gene match. Looked up from germline, CDR1 is LGHNA and CDR2 is YNFKEQ. This CDR3 contains 13 residues.

This clone was recorded a few times. The chain uses TRBV30 and TRBJ2-5, with D perhaps TRBD2 (6 bases). In germline, CDR1 is GTSNPN, CDR2 SVGIG (reference sequence). V lost 0 bases to trimming and J lost 7 bases, with 24 bases between them. This CDR3 is 17 amino acids long. This CDR3 reads CAWSVRASEIQDRTQYF. CDR3 bases: TGTGCCTGGAGTGTACGAGCTAGCGAGATCCAAGACCGGACCCAGTACTTC.

The gene calls are TRBV4-3 and TRBJ2-1; TRBD2 agrees at 10 bases. Germline V gene lookup returns CDR1 LGHNA and CDR2 YSLEER. The CDR3 extends over 17 amino acids. Losses at the gene ends were 0 bases for V and 9 bases for J; bases not matched to a gene: 11. CDR3 bases: TGCGCCAGCAGCCAAGAGATAGGAGCGGGGGGGGAGAGTGAGCAGTTCTTC. This sequence encodes CASSQEIGAGGESEQFF.

The chain recombines TRBV9 with TRBJ2-1; 7 nucleotides agree with TRBD2. Per germline, CDR1 SGDLS and CDR2 YYNGEE. The V gene end was trimmed by 1 base and the J gene end by 10 bases; junction bases not matched to a gene: 11. The CDR3 runs to 15 residues. CDR3 protein: CASSVRAGESKEQFF. CDR3 nucleotides: TGTGCCAGCAGCGTACGGGCGGGAGAATCGAAGGAGCAGTTCTTC.

As to this clone: Given a far larger clone just one base away, this is likely a sequencing read error. The CDR3 coding sequence is TGTGCCAGCAGCTTTAGCGGGAGCTCCTACGAGCAGTACTTC. Translation: CASSFSGSSYEQYF. V and J are TRBV7-3 and TRBJ2-7; 9 bases line up with TRBD2. The CDR3 extends over 14 amino acids. The germline V gene has CDR1 SGHTA and CDR2 FQGTGA. J lost 0 bases, V lost 3 bases, and 0 bases had no gene match.

The genes are TRBV28 and TRBJ1-3; D gene uncertain. The length of the CDR3 is 14 residues. CDR1 is MDHEN and CDR2 is SYDVKM in the germline V gene. V gave up 6 bases and J gave up 0 bases, with 9 bases separating them. As DNA, the CDR3 is TGTGCCAGCAGACGGGCCCTCTCTGGAAACACCATATATTTT. Its translation: CASRRALSGNTIYF.

The chain links TRBV7-3 to TRBJ2-2; TRBD1 matches at 8 bases. This CDR3 comprises 16 residues. The V segment lost 6 bases and the J segment 5 bases; nucleotides outside the gene matches: 11. Germline CDR1 reads SGHTA; CDR2 reads FQGTGA. The CDR3 DNA follows: TGTGCCAGCAGTCAACAGGGACAGGCGGGGACCGGGGAGCTGTTTTTT. This sequence encodes CASSQQGQAGTGELFF.

This clone was picked up one time. The genes are TRBV4-3 and TRBJ2-4; D gene uncertain. There are 13 residues in the CDR3. CDR1 is LGHNA and CDR2 is YSLEER in the germline V gene. The V end lost 0 bases, the J end lost 6 bases, and 6 bases lay between the germline ends. The CDR3 nucleotides are TGCGCCAGCAGCCAAGATAAGAGAAACATTCAGTACTTC. Its protein is CASSQDKRNIQYF.

The chain carries TRBV6-6 and TRBJ1-2; D not resolved. Germline CDR1 and CDR2: MNHNY and SVGAGI (reference sequence). This CDR3 contains 13 residues. V shed 10 bases and J shed 2 bases, with 14 bases lying between them. The CDR3 here is CAIRGSGNYGYTF. DNA of the CDR3: TGTGCCATCCGAGGCTCGGGGAACTATGGCTACACCTTC.

The V and J genes are TRBV19 and TRBJ1-2; TRBD1 might be the D (6 bases). CDR1 is LNHDA and CDR2 is SQIVND in the germline V gene (reference sequence). The CDR3 totals 16 residues. Trimming took off 7 bases at V and 8 bases at J, with 26 bases between the two ends. The CDR3 protein is CASTLSGGRPREGYTF. In nucleotides, the CDR3 is TGTGCCAGTACCCTAAGCGGGGGCAGGCCAAGAGAGGGCTACACCTTC.

The chain couples TRBV15 to TRBJ2-5; D is ambiguous. The length of the CDR3 is 12 residues. Germline-derived CDR1 and CDR2 are LNHNV and YYDKDF (reference sequence). V lost 2 bases and J lost 3, with 4 bases in between. This chain's CDR3 is CATSRQKETQYF. As DNA, the CDR3 is TGTGCCACCAGCAGACAGAAAGAGACCCAGTACTTC. Together with reference TRBV15 and TRBJ2-5, the CDR3 gives the full variable domain: DAMVIQNPRYQVTQFGKPVTLSCSQTLNHNVMYWYQQKSSQAPKLLFHYYDKDFNNEADTPDNFQSRRPNTSFCFLDIRSPGLGDTAMYLCATSRQKETQYFGPGTRLLVL.

The chain links TRBV28 to TRBJ1-3, with D unclear. CDR1 MDHEN and CDR2 SYDVKM come from the germline V gene. The CDR3 covers 16 residues. V lost 6 bases and J lost 0, with 15 bases in between. CDR3 nucleotides: TGTGCCAGCAGCGTCCCCGGAGAACCCTCTGGAAACACCATATATTTT. It yields the protein CASSVPGEPSGNTIYF.

DNA for the CDR3: TGCAGCGTTGAAGATCCCAAGAGGGGGGAAAAACTGTTTTTT. It codes for CSVEDPKRGEKLFF. This sequence joins TRBV29-1 and TRBJ1-4; possibly TRBD1 for D (6 bases). The CDR3 contains 14 residues. With 0 bases removed from V and 8 bases from J, the gap between germline ends came to 13 bases. CDR1 SQVTM and CDR2 ANQGSEA come from the germline V gene.

The chain carries TRBV19 and TRBJ2-7, with D hard to call. The CDR3 length is 15 residues. Trimming removed 3 bases from V and 3 bases from J, with 15 bases in between. Germline loops: CDR1 LNHDA, CDR2 SQIVND (reference sequence). CDR3 DNA sequence: TGTGCCAGTAGTATCGGGTGGGCCTCACTCTACGAGCAGTACTTC. Amino acid sequence: CASSIGWASLYEQYF.

The V gene is TRBV9, the J gene TRBJ1-4, with D possibly TRBD1 on 6 matching bases. The CDR3 is made up of 15 amino acids. The germline V gene encodes CDR1 SGDLS and CDR2 YYNGEE. V was trimmed by 0 bases and J by 7 bases, leaving 13 bases between them. The CDR3 DNA reads as TGTGCCAGCAGCGTAGGCAGGGGAGGGGGTGAAAAACTGTTTTTT. Translated, it gives CASSVGRGGGEKLFF.

The chain carries TRBV29-1 and TRBJ2-3; 13 positions agree with TRBD2. V shed 7 bases, J shed 2 bases, and the junction held 3 bases outside the gene matches. In germline, CDR1 is SQVTM, CDR2 ANQGSEA. The CDR3 has 14 amino acids. The CDR3 nucleotides read TGCAGCGCTGGACTAGCGGGAGTCACAGATACGCAGTATTTT. Encoded protein: CSAGLAGVTDTQYF.

This chain connects TRBV9 to TRBJ2-3, with D unresolved. The CDR3 runs 15 residues. The germline V gene has CDR1 SGDLS and CDR2 YYNGEE. The germline V and J ends were trimmed by 3 bases and 2 bases, with 13 bases remaining between them. The DNA of the CDR3 is TGTGCCAGCAGCGCATCCCCGGTCGTCACAGATACGCAGTATTTT. It is translated as CASSASPVVTDTQYF.

This clone was seen a few times. The J gene is TRBJ1-1, the V gene TRBV29-1; D perhaps matches TRBD1 (5 bases). Germline CDR1 reads SQVTM; CDR2 reads ANQGSEA. Trimming pared 4 bases from V and 3 bases from J, leaving 12 bases between. The CDR3 has 13 amino acids. The CDR3 DNA follows: TGCAGCGTTGGGGGCCCCACCTACACTGAAGCTTTCTTT. As protein: CSVGGPTYTEAFF.

The chain employs TRBV29-1 and TRBJ1-2; TRBD1 matches 7 bases. Germline V lookup: CDR1 SQVTM, CDR2 ANQGSEA. The CDR3 is 18 residues long. V was clipped by 1 base and J by 6 bases; unmatched bases: 20. CDR3 in DNA: TGCAGCGTTGAAGGTCGGACAGGAGCTCCCCCGGGTATGGATGGCTACACCTTC. This translates into CSVEGRTGAPPGMDGYTF. Combining the CDR3 with reference TRBV29-1 and TRBJ1-2 gives the whole variable domain SAVISQKPSRDICQRGTSLTIQCQVDSQVTMMFWYRQQPGQSLTLIATANQGSEATYESGFVIDKFPISRPNLTFSTLTVSNMSPEDSSIYLCSVEGRTGAPPGMDGYTFGSGTRLTVV.

The J gene is TRBJ2-5, the V gene TRBV5-4; 7 nucleotides match TRBD1. Losses at the gene ends were 4 bases for V and 4 bases for J; bases not matched to a gene: 10. The germline V gene has CDR1 SGHNT and CDR2 YYREEE (reference sequence). The CDR3 length is 15 residues. CDR3 protein: CASSPTGKGPETQYF. CDR3 bases: TGTGCCAGCAGCCCGACAGGGAAGGGCCCAGAGACCCAGTACTTC.

The rearrangement joins TRBV7-8 to TRBJ2-7; 8 bases fit TRBD1. The CDR3 is 15 amino acids. Germline lookup yields CDR1 SGHVS and CDR2 FQNEAQ. V lost 4 bases and J lost 2; bases outside the gene matches: 7. The CDR3 region has the DNA TGTGCCAGCAGCTCGCTAGGACAGGGCCCCTACGAGCAGTACTTC. This codes for CASSSLGQGPYEQYF.

This chain links TRBV6-5 with TRBJ2-7; tentative D call: TRBD1 (5 bases). Trimming cost V 4 bases and J 0 bases, with 13 bases left between them. Per germline, CDR1 MNHEY and CDR2 SVGAGI. This CDR3 has 15 residues. CDR3 DNA sequence: TGTGCCAGCAGTTCCTCCGTGGGGCGCTCCTACGAGCAGTACTTC. Translating it yields CASSSSVGRSYEQYF.

V usage is TRBV5-1 and J usage is TRBJ2-3; D assignment may be TRBD1 or TRBD2 (5 bases each). Germline lookup yields CDR1 SGHRS and CDR2 YFSETQ. V was pared by 0 bases and J by 4 bases, with 9 bases between. This CDR3 region has 14 residues. The DNA for the CDR3 is TGCGCCAGCAGCTTGGGTAAGGGACCAGATACGCAGTATTTT. It translates to CASSLGKGPDTQYF.

This clone was observed once. The chain links TRBV11-2 to TRBJ2-5; no definite D call. The V gene lost 4 bases and the J gene lost 3 bases, with 15 bases spanning the gap. The length of the CDR3 is 15 residues. The V gene's germline CDR1 is SGHAT and CDR2 FQNNGV. In nucleotides, the CDR3 is TGTGCCAGCAGCTCGATGGACGCGCTAAAAGAGACCCAGTACTTC. Protein: CASSSMDALKETQYF.

This chain joins TRBV5-4 and TRBJ2-1; TRBD1 or TRBD2 may be the D gene (5 bases each). From germline, CDR1 is SGHNT and CDR2 YYREEE (reference sequence). The CDR3 has 14 residues. V was trimmed by 0 bases and J by 3 bases, leaving 7 bases between them. As DNA, the CDR3 is TGTGCCAGCAGCTTGGGTGGGGGCTACAATGAGCAGTTCTTC. Translated, it gives CASSLGGGYNEQFF.

The chain uses TRBV11-2 and TRBJ2-1, with 12 bases identical to TRBD2. This CDR3 region has 17 residues. Germline-derived CDR1 and CDR2 are SGHAT and FQNNGV. V dropped 0 bases and J dropped 2; count of bases not matched to a gene: 2. The CDR3 sequence: CASSLERTSGTYNEQFF. CDR3 nucleotide sequence: TGTGCCAGCAGCTTAGAACGGACTAGCGGGACCTACAATGAGCAGTTCTTC.